This T cell receptor (beta chain) was sequenced during a study of TIL therapy for anti-PD-1-resistant metastatic lung cancer. This clone was seen a single time. Time point reported: pre-treatment sample, taken before nivolumab and TIL therapy. Pleural nodules or supraclavicular lymph nodes made up most of the excised metastases sampled. CDR1 and CDR2 (germline): SGHTS, YDEGEE. The ends were cut back, 1 base at V and 5 bases at J, with 14 bases in the middle. The CDR3 contains 15 residues. The libraries were made with immunoSEQ v3. Assay: immunoSEQ multiplex PCR; the TCRdb copy retains only in-frame clones and omits some. The sample contains under 100,000 clones, about 71% of which appear only once.

The receptor comes from a person aged 25-85 years with non-small cell lung cancer. The sequenced sample was tumor tissue, obtained at baseline. The V and J genes are TRBV5-8 and TRBJ2-3, with D possibly called TRBD1 or TRBD2 (5 bases each). The DNA for the CDR3 is TGTGCCAGCAGCTTGCGTGGGACGTGGGGAGATACGCAGTATTTT. Encoded protein: CASSLRGTWGDTQYF.